This T cell receptor beta chain comes out of a study of control samples from healthy donors and cancer patients. J was trimmed by 5 bases and V by 1 base; bases with no gene match: 6. The CDR3 extends over 15 amino acids. Germline loops: CDR1 MGHRA, CDR2 YSYEKL. Method: immunoSEQ multiplex PCR; TCRdb's copy keeps in-frame clones and lacks some. The sample yields approximately 93,000 clones, 85% to 90% seen once. The sequence came from a woman aged 45-59 years with colorectal cancer. The chain combines TRBV4-1 with TRBJ1-2, with 8 bases lining up with TRBD1. Input material: PBMCs. In DNA, the CDR3 is TGCGCCAGCAGCCAAGTCGGGCAGGGGGCTTATGGCTACACCTTC. It translates to CASSQVGQGAYGYTF.